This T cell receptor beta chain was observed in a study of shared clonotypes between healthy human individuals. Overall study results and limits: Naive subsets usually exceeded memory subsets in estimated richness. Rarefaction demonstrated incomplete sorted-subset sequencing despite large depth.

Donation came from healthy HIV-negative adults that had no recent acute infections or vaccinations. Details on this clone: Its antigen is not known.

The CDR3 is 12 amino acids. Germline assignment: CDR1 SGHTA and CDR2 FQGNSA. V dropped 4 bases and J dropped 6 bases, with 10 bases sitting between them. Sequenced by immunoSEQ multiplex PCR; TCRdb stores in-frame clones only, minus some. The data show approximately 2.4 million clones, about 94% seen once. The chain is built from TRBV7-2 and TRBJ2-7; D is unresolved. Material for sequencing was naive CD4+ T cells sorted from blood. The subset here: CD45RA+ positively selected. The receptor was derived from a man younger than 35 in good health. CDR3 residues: CASSSPIGEQYF. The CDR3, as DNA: TGTGCCAGCAGCTCTCCTATTGGCGAGCAGTACTTC. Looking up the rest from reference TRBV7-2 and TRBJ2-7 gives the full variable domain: GAGVSQSPSNKVTEKGKDVELRCDPISGHTALYWYRQSLGQGLEFLIYFQGNSAPDKSGLPSDRFSAERTGGSVSTLTIQRTQQEDSAVYLCASSSPIGEQYFGPGTRLTVT.